This T cell receptor (beta chain) was profiled in a study of T cells in Graves' hyperthyroidism and ophthalmopathy. General study points: Stable hyperthyroidism was separated from ophthalmopathy by a model based on 13 V-J features. Median prediction lead before ophthalmopathy onset was 6.5 months with the model.

This clonotype was recorded at least ten times. Its antigen is unidentified. For the diagnoses, clinical symptoms, serum thyroxine and TRAb, thyroid ultrasound and orbital computed tomography were used. Using more than 7.5 ml of fresh peripheral blood, PBMCs were prepared. Amplification targeted TCR beta CDR3 regions from RNA transcripts. Initially, a first-round RT-PCR of the TCR CDR3 employed the HTBI primer set. One entry per CDR3 protein results from TCRdb running MiXCR on the multiplex PCR reads. The sample includes about 270,000 distinct CDR3 sequences, 15% seen only once; the top ten take around 31%. Germline assignment: CDR1 MDHEN and CDR2 SYDVKM. There are 14 residues in the CDR3. V was pared by 5 bases and J by 3 bases, with 14 bases between.

The gene calls are TRBV28 and TRBJ2-7; perhaps D is TRBD1 or TRBD2 (5 bases each). The sequenced sample consisted of blood. The TCR was taken from a woman aged 45-65 years with Graves' hyperthyroidism that later progressed to Graves' ophthalmopathy. CDR3 coding DNA: TGTGCCAGCAGTATAATAGAGGGGATCTACGAGCAGTACTTC. This sequence encodes CASSIIEGIYEQYF.